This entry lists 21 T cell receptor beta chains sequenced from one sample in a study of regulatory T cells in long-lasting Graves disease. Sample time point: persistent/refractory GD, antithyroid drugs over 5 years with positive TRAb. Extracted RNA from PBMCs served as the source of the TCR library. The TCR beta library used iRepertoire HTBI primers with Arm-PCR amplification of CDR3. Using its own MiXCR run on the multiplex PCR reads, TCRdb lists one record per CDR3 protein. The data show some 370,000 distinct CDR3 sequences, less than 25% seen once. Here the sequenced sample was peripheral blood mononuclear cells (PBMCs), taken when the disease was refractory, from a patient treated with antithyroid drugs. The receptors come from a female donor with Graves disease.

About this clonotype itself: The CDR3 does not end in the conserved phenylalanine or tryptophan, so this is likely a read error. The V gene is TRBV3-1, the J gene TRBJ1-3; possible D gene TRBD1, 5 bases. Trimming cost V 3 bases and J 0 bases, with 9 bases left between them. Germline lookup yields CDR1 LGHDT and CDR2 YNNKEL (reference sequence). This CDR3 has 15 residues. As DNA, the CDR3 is TGTGCCAGCAGCCACGGGGCTCTCTCTGGAAACACCATATATTCT. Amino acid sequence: CASSHGALSGNTIYS.

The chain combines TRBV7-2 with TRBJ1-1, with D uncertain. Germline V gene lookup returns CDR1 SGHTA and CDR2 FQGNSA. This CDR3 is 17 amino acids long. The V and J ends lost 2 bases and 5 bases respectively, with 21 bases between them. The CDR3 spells CASSLLTGAGGNTEAFF. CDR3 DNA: TGTGCCAGCAGCTTATTGACTGGAGCGGGAGGGAATACTGAAGCTTTCTTT.

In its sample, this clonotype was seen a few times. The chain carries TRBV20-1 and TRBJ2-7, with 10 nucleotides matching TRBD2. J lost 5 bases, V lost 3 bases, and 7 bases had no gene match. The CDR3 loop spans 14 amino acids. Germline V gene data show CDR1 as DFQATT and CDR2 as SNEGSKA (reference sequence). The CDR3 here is CSASPLAGVHEQYF. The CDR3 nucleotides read TGCAGTGCTAGCCCTCTAGCGGGAGTCCACGAGCAGTACTTC.

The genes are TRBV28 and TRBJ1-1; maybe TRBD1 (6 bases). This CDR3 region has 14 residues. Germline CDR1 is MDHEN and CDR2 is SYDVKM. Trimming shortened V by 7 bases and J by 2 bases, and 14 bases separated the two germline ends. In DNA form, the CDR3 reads TGTGCCAGCACCCCCCAACAGGGAAACACTGAAGCTTTCTTT. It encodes CASTPQQGNTEAFF.

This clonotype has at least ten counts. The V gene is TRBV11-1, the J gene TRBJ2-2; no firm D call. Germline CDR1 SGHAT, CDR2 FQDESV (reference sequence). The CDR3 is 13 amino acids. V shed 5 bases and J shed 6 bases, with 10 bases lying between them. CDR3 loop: CASSPVRSGELFF. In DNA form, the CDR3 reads TGTGCCAGCAGCCCAGTAAGATCCGGGGAGCTGTTTTTT.

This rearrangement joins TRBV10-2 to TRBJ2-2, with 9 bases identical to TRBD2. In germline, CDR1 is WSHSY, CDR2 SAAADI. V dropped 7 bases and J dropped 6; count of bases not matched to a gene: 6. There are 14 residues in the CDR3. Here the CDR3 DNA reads TGCGCCAGCAAGGTAGCGGGAGTCGCCGGGGAGCTGTTTTTT. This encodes CASKVAGVAGELFF.

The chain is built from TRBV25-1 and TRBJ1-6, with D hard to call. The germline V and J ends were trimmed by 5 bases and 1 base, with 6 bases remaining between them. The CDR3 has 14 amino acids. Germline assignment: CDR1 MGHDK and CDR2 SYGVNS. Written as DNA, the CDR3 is TGTGCCAGCAGTCACGGGTCCTATAATTCACCCCTCCACTTT. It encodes CASSHGSYNSPLHF.

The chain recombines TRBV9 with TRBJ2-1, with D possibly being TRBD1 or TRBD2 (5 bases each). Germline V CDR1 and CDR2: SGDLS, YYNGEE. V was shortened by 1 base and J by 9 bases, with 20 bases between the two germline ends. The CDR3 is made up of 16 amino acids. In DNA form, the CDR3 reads TGTGCCAGCAGCGTAACCTCCGGGACGGATAAGTTTGAGCAGTTCTTC. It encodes CASSVTSGTDKFEQFF.

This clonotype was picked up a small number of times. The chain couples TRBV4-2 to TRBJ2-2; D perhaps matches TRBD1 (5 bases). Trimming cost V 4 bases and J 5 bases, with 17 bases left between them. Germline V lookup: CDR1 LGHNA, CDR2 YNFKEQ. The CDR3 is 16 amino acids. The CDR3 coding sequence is TGTGCCAGCAGCCCTGAGCAGGGTTCGCGGACCGGGGAGCTGTTTTTT. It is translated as CASSPEQGSRTGELFF.

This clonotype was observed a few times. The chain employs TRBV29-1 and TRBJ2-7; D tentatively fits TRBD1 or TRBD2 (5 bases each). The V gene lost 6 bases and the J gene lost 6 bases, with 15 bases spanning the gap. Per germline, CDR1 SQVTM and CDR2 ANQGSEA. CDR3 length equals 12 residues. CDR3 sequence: CSVGAVDREQYF. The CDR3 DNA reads TGCAGCGTCGGGGCGGTAGACCGCGAGCAGTACTTC.

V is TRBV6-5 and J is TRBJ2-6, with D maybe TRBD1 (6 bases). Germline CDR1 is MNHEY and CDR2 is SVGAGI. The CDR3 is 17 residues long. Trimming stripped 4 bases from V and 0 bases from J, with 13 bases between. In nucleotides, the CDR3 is TGTGCCAGCAGTTCCTACAGGGTCAGCTCTGGGGCCAACGTCCTGACTTTC. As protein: CASSSYRVSSGANVLTF.

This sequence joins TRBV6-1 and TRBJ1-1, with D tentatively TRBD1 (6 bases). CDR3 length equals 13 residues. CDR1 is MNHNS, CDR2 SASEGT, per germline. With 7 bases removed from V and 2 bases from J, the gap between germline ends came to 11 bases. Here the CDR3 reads CASKYRVNTEAFF. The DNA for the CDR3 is TGTGCCAGCAAATACAGGGTAAACACTGAAGCTTTCTTT.

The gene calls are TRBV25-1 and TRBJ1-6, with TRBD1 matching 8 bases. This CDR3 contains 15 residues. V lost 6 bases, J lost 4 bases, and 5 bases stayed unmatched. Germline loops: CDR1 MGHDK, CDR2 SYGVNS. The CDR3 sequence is CASRERDRYNSPLHF. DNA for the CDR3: TGTGCCAGCAGGGAGCGGGACAGGTATAATTCACCCCTCCACTTT. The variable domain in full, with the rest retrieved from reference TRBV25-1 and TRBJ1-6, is EADIYQTPRYLVIGTGKKITLECSQTMGHDKMYWYQQDPGMELHLIHYSYGVNSTEKGDLSSESTVSRIRTEHFPLTLESARPSHTSQYLCASRERDRYNSPLHFGNGTRLTVT.

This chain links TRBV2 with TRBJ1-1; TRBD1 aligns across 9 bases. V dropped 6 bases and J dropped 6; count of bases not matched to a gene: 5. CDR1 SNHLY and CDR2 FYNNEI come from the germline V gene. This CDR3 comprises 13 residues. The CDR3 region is CASSLGTGPEAFF. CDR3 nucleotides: TGTGCCAGCAGCTTGGGGACAGGGCCTGAAGCTTTCTTT.

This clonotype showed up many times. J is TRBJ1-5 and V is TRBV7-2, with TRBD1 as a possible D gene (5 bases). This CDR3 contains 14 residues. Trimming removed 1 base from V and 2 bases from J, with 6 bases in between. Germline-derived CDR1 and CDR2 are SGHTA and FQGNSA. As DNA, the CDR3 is TGTGCCAGCAGCTTAGTAGGGGGCAATCAGCCCCAGCATTTT. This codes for CASSLVGGNQPQHF.

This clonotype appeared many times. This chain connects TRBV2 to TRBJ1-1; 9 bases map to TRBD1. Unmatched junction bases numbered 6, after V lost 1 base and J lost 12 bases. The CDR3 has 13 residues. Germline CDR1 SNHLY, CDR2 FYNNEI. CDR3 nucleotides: TGTGCCAGCAGTGAAGTGGGACAGGGTAGGCCTTTCTTT. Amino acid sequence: CASSEVGQGRPFF.

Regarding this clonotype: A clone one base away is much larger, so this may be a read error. The CDR3 DNA reads as TGTGCCAGTGGCGGGAGTTTTCATGGCTACACCTTC. Protein sequence: CASGGSFHGYTF. The chain carries TRBV2 and TRBJ1-2; no definite D call. Trimming removed 9 bases at V and 6 bases at J, with 14 bases between. Germline assignment: CDR1 SNHLY and CDR2 FYNNEI. CDR3 length: 12 residues.

This CDR3 reads CASSMTGKGTDTQYF. The CDR3 nucleotides are TGTGCCAGCAGCATGACAGGGAAGGGAACAGATACGCAGTATTTT. The rearrangement joins TRBV7-9 to TRBJ2-3, with 7 bases aligning to TRBD1. The J segment lost 3 bases and the V segment lost 5 bases, leaving 8 bases of the junction unmatched. The germline CDR1 and CDR2 sequences are SEHNR and FQNEAQ (reference sequence). The CDR3 is 15 amino acids.

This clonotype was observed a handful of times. The DNA of the CDR3 is TGTGCCAGCAGCTCCGGACTAGCGGAAGCCTACGAGCAGTACTTC. It yields the protein CASSSGLAEAYEQYF. The chain links TRBV7-3 to TRBJ2-7; the match to TRBD2 covers 10 bases. J gave up 2 bases and V 4 bases, and 5 bases lay outside the gene matches. This CDR3 has 15 residues. Germline V gene data show CDR1 as SGHTA and CDR2 as FQGTGA.

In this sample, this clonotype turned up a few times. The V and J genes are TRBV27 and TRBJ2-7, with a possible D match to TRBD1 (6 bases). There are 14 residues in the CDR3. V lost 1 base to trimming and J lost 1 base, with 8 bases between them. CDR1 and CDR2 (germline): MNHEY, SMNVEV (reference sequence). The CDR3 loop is CASSLWDKSYEQYF. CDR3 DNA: TGTGCCAGCAGTTTATGGGACAAATCCTACGAGCAGTACTTC.

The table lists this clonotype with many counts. This chain's CDR3 is CASSLAGAGSPLHF. CDR3 DNA: TGTGCCAGCAGTTTAGCAGGGGCGGGTTCACCCCTCCACTTT. The V call is TRBV12-3 or TRBV12-4, the J call TRBJ1-6, with D maybe TRBD1 (5 bases). V was shortened by 0 bases and J by 9 bases, with 9 bases between the two germline ends. The CDR3 is made up of 14 amino acids.